Below, 23 T cell receptor beta chains from the same sample are listed, as sequenced in a study of response to subunit inactivated influenza vaccine. TCRdb analysed the RT-PCR reads with MiXCR anew, one entry per CDR3 protein. The sample lists hundreds of thousands of distinct CDR3 sequences; 12% to 15% were seen once. Material: PBMCs from blood, obtained around two weeks before vaccination. The origin of the receptors is a man in his fifties or sixties who received an inactivated influenza vaccine.

The chain employs TRBV7-2 and TRBJ2-3; D is perhaps TRBD2 (5 bases). Trimming pared 3 bases from V and 2 bases from J, leaving 12 bases between. This CDR3 is 15 amino acids long. Germline V lookup: CDR1 SGHTA, CDR2 FQGNSA. In DNA form, the CDR3 reads TGTGCCAGCAGCTTCGGTAGAGGGATCACAGATACGCAGTATTTT. Its translation: CASSFGRGITDTQYF. Full variable domain (outside the CDR3, taken from reference TRBV7-2 and TRBJ2-3): GAGVSQSPSNKVTEKGKDVELRCDPISGHTALYWYRQSLGQGLEFLIYFQGNSAPDKSGLPSDRFSAERTGGSVSTLTIQRTQQEDSAVYLCASSFGRGITDTQYFGPGTRLTVL.

This chain uses TRBV20-1 with TRBJ2-1, with D unresolved. Germline V CDR1 and CDR2: DFQATT, SNEGSKA (reference sequence). V gave up 6 bases and J gave up 4 bases, with 16 bases separating them. This CDR3 contains 14 residues. In nucleotides, the CDR3 is TGCAGTGCCCTGCGCGGTTCGGCGTACAATGAGCAGTTCTTC. This encodes CSALRGSAYNEQFF.

The chain is built from TRBV5-6 and TRBJ2-6; no reliable D call. CDR3 size: 15 residues. With 4 bases removed from V and 4 bases from J, the gap between germline ends came to 12 bases. From germline, CDR1 is SGHDT and CDR2 YYEEEE. The CDR3 sequence: CASSTLTFGANVLTF. The DNA for the CDR3 is TGTGCCAGCAGCACCCTGACATTCGGGGCCAACGTCCTGACTTTC.

The chain employs TRBV4-2 and TRBJ2-6; the match to TRBD2 covers 10 bases. The germline CDR1 and CDR2 sequences are LGHNA and YNFKEQ. V dropped 1 base and J dropped 0; count of bases not matched to a gene: 9. The CDR3 runs 20 residues. In nucleotides, the CDR3 is TGTGCCAGCAGCCAAGCATTTACTAGCGGGGCTATCTCTGGGGCCAACGTCCTGACTTTC. This codes for CASSQAFTSGAISGANVLTF.

This chain links TRBV20-1 with TRBJ2-5; D gene uncertain. CDR3 size: 12 residues. The V and J ends lost 4 bases and 4 bases respectively, with 10 bases between them. Germline V gene sequence: CDR1 DFQATT, CDR2 SNEGSKA (reference sequence). Here the CDR3 reads CSAIQYGETQYF. The CDR3 bases are TGCAGTGCTATCCAATACGGAGAGACCCAGTACTTC.

This clonotype was detected a few times. The V gene is TRBV12-3 or TRBV12-4, the J gene TRBJ2-1; 7 bases fit TRBD2. Germline trimming cut 3 bases from V and 5 bases from J; bases unmatched to any gene: 10. The CDR3 loop spans 16 amino acids. Here the CDR3 reads CASSFPTSAGNNEQFF. CDR3 nucleotide sequence: TGTGCCAGCAGTTTCCCTACTAGCGCCGGCAACAATGAGCAGTTCTTC.

This clonotype was counted at least ten times. CDR3 in DNA: TGTGCCAGCAGCTGGGGACAGGGGGGATCCGGGGAGCTGTTTTTT. Residues: CASSWGQGGSGELFF. This chain links TRBV5-5 with TRBJ2-2; TRBD1 matches at 11 bases. V lost 3 bases to trimming and J lost 6 bases; unmatched junction nucleotides: 4. CDR1 is SGHKS and CDR2 is YYEKEE in the germline V gene (reference sequence). The CDR3 consists of 15 residues.

The chain employs TRBV5-1 and TRBJ1-4; D possibly corresponds to TRBD1 (6 bases). CDR1 and CDR2 from the germline V gene are SGHRS and YFSETQ. The CDR3 consists of 13 residues. The V and J ends lost 5 bases and 4 bases respectively, with 9 bases between them. The CDR3, as DNA: TGCGCCAGCAGGGGGGCGGATAATGAAAAACTGTTTTTT. It specifies CASRGADNEKLFF.

This chain joins TRBV29-1 and TRBJ2-3, with a tentative D call TRBD2 (5 bases). The germline gives CDR1 SQVTM, CDR2 ANQGSEA. The V and J ends lost 5 bases and 6 bases respectively, with 12 bases between them. The CDR3 has 12 residues. The CDR3 DNA reads TGCAGCGTTCCCCGGGGTTTGGATACGCAGTATTTT. Translating gives CSVPRGLDTQYF.

This clonotype appeared a single time. The chain joins TRBV9 to TRBJ2-3, with a possible D match to TRBD2 (6 bases). The CDR3 length is 15 residues. Germline CDR1 reads SGDLS; CDR2 reads YYNGEE. V gave up 3 bases and J gave up 5 bases, with 16 bases separating them. CDR3 in DNA: TGTGCCAGCAGCGCCCCCGGGACTCTACAAGATACGCAGTATTTT. Residues: CASSAPGTLQDTQYF.

The chain carries TRBV12-3 or TRBV12-4 and TRBJ1-6; no firm D call. V was trimmed by 3 bases and J by 13 bases, leaving 13 bases between them. This CDR3 region has 13 residues. CDR3 in DNA: TGTGCCAGCAGTTTGGCCCCGAAGGGTCCCCTCCACTTT. Translating gives CASSLAPKGPLHF.

This sequence joins TRBV11-2 and TRBJ2-3; D call uncertain. CDR1 is SGHAT and CDR2 is FQNNGV in the germline V gene. V gave up 2 bases and J gave up 4 bases, with 10 bases separating them. The CDR3 sequence is 14 residues long. In DNA, the CDR3 is TGTGCCAGCAGCTTATATCAGGCTGCAGATACGCAGTATTTT. It translates to CASSLYQAADTQYF.

In regard to this clonotype: Mismatch with germline at one junction end may stem from a read error. This CDR3 reads CAISLVQGGRGTSGTLYEQYF. The CDR3 region has the DNA TGTGCCATCAGTTTGGTGCAGGGTGGTAGGGGGACTAGCGGGACCCTCTACGAGCAGTACTTC. This rearrangement joins TRBV28 to TRBJ2-7; 13 bases line up with TRBD2. This CDR3 is built from 21 residues. Germline lookup yields CDR1 MDHEN and CDR2 SYDVKM.

This clonotype was seen a handful of times. This sequence joins TRBV2 and TRBJ2-4; D ambiguous. Germline V gene lookup returns CDR1 SNHLY and CDR2 FYNNEI. This CDR3 is 14 amino acids long. V shed 6 bases and J shed 0 bases, with 9 bases lying between them. This CDR3 is CASRNLVAKNIQYF. The CDR3 bases are TGTGCCAGCAGGAATCTAGTAGCCAAAAACATTCAGTACTTC.

This clonotype was detected only a few times. The rearrangement links TRBV20-1 to TRBJ1-6; 7 nucleotides line up with TRBD1. CDR1 DFQATT and CDR2 SNEGSKA come from the germline V gene (reference sequence). Unmatched junction bases numbered 6, after V lost 3 bases and J lost 4 bases. This CDR3 has 15 residues. The CDR3: CSASTAGQYNSPLHF. CDR3 nucleotides: TGCAGTGCTAGTACTGCGGGACAGTATAATTCACCCCTCCACTTT.

In this sample, this clonotype turned up many times. The chain carries TRBV6-1 and TRBJ1-5; no definite D call. The CDR3 length is 16 residues. The germline V gene encodes CDR1 MNHNS and CDR2 SASEGT. Trimming stripped 8 bases from V and 0 bases from J, with 17 bases between. In DNA form, the CDR3 reads TGTGCCAGCTCAAAAGGGAATCGCTATAGCAATCAGCCCCAGCATTTT. It yields the protein CASSKGNRYSNQPQHF.

This clonotype was counted at least ten times. The genes are TRBV10-3 and TRBJ2-1, with D unclear. The CDR3 runs 13 residues. CDR1 ENHRY and CDR2 SYGVKD come from the germline V gene. Trimming stripped 0 bases from V and 4 bases from J, with 4 bases between. The CDR3 nucleotides read TGTGCCATCAGTGAGTCTAATTACAATGAGCAGTTCTTC. As protein: CAISESNYNEQFF.

A few counts support this clonotype. The V and J genes are TRBV3-1 and TRBJ2-4; D not resolved. Trimming pared 1 base from V and 0 bases from J, leaving 4 bases between. Per the germline V gene, CDR1 is LGHDT and CDR2 is YNNKEL (reference sequence). This CDR3 comprises 14 residues. The CDR3 region has the DNA TGTGCCAGCAGCCAAGCAGTAGCCAAAAACATTCAGTACTTC. Encoded protein: CASSQAVAKNIQYF.

This clonotype was counted a few times. The chain uses TRBV20-1 and TRBJ1-6; D is unresolved. Deletions cut 2 bases from V and 7 bases from J, with 12 bases between. Per the germline V gene, CDR1 is DFQATT and CDR2 is SNEGSKA (reference sequence). This CDR3 spans 14 amino acids. The CDR3 loop is CSARISVNNSPLHF. The CDR3 region has the DNA TGCAGTGCTAGAATTTCGGTGAACAATTCACCCCTCCACTTT.

DNA of the CDR3: TGTGCCAGCGCAAACAGGGCAGGCGGCTACACCTTC. Protein product: CASANRAGGYTF. The chain couples TRBV9 to TRBJ1-2, with a tentative D call TRBD1 (6 bases). In germline, CDR1 is SGDLS, CDR2 YYNGEE. This CDR3 spans 12 amino acids. Trimming left V 7 bases short and J 8 bases short, with 15 bases between.

The table lists this clonotype with a few counts. This chain connects TRBV11-2 to TRBJ2-3, with D possibly being TRBD2 (6 bases). From germline, CDR1 is SGHAT and CDR2 FQNNGV. V lost 3 bases, J lost 0 bases, and 10 bases lay in between. This CDR3 has 15 residues. The CDR3 DNA reads TGTGCCAGCAGCTTTGGTGCGGGGAGCACAGATACGCAGTATTTT. Protein: CASSFGAGSTDTQYF.

The CDR3 protein is CASSLGTGPLQETQYF. The DNA of the CDR3 is TGTGCCAGCAGCTTAGGGACAGGGCCCCTCCAAGAGACCCAGTACTTC. This chain uses TRBV7-2 with TRBJ2-5, with TRBD1 identical over 8 bases. The V gene end was trimmed by 1 base and the J gene end by 1 base; junction bases not matched to a gene: 5. The germline V gene has CDR1 SGHTA and CDR2 FQGNSA. This CDR3 contains 16 residues.

The chain combines TRBV25-1 with TRBJ2-3; D ambiguous. The V gene's germline CDR1 is MGHDK and CDR2 SYGVNS. V lost 8 bases and J 4 bases, leaving 10 bases between the germline ends. The CDR3 extends over 12 amino acids. The CDR3 DNA sequence: TGTGCCAGCGCCCCCACCTCAGATACGCAGTATTTT. This sequence encodes CASAPTSDTQYF. The variable domain in full, with the rest retrieved from reference TRBV25-1 and TRBJ2-3, is EADIYQTPRYLVIGTGKKITLECSQTMGHDKMYWYQQDPGMELHLIHYSYGVNSTEKGDLSSESTVSRIRTEHFPLTLESARPSHTSQYLCASAPTSDTQYFGPGTRLTVL.